A single T cell receptor (beta chain) is shown here with its context. Its antigen is still unknown. The data derive from a study of CD8 T cells in ankylosing spondylitis. TCRdb reprocessed the 5' RACE reads via MiXCR and lists one record per CDR3 protein. The sample gives approximately 540,000 distinct CDR3 sequences, about 12% of which show up once; under 7.5% is in the top ten. Regarding the study as a whole: In ankylosing spondylitis blood, a motif of seven or eight highly homologous TCR beta variants appeared characteristic.

Germline V gene sequence: CDR1 SGDLS, CDR2 YYNGEE. The length of the CDR3 is 16 residues. Trimming took 0 bases from V and 5 from J; bases not matched to a gene: 9. This receptor was obtained from a male donor with ankylosing spondylitis. The sample was blood, either unsorted or a sorted T cell fraction (not recorded which). The chain couples TRBV9 to TRBJ2-3; TRBD2 aligns across 7 bases. CDR3 DNA sequence: TGTGCCAGCAGCGTAGAGGGTCAGGCGGGAGAAGATACGCAGTATTTT. Encoded protein: CASSVEGQAGEDTQYF.